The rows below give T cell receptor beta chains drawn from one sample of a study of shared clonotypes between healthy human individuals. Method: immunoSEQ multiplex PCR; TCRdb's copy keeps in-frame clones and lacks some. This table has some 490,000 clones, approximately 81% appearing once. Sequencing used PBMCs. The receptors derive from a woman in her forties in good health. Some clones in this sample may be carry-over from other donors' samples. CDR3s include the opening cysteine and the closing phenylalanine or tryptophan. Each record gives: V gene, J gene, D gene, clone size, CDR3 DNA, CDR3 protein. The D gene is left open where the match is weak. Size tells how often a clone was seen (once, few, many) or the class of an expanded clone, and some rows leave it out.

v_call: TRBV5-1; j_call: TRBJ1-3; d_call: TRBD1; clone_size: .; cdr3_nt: TGCGCCAGCAGCCGTTCGACAGGGAATGGAAACACCATATATTTT; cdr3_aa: CASSRSTGNGNTIYF
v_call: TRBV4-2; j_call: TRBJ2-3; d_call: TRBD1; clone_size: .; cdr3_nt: TGTGCCAGCAGCATCAGACCGGGACAGGGAACAGATACGCAGTATTTT; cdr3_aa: CASSIRPGQGTDTQYF
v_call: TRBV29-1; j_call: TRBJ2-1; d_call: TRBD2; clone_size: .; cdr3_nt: TGCAGCGTGCCCGGGGGGGGCCATGAGCAGTTCTTC; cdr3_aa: CSVPGGGHEQFF
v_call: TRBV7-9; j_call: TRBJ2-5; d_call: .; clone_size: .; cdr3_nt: TGTGCCAGCAGCTTAGGATTCAGCCGCCAAGAGACCCAGTACTTC; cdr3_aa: CASSLGFSRQETQYF
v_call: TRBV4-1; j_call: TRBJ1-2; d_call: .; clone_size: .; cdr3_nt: TGTGCCAGCAGCCCATCCGGGGCCGAGTCCTATGGCTACACCTTC; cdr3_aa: CASSPSGAESYGYTF
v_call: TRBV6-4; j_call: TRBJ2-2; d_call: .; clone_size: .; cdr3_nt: TGTGCCAGCAGTGGCGAGGGTGGTACCGGGGAGCTGTTTTTT; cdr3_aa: CASSGEGGTGELFF
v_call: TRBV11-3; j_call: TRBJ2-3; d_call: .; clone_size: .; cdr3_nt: TGTGCCAGCAGCCATAGACTAGGCACAGATACGCAGTATTTT; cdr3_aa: CASSHRLGTDTQYF
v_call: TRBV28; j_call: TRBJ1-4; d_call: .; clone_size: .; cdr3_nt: TGTGCCAGCAGTTTAAGGGTATATGAAAAACTGTTTTTT; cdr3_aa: CASSLRVYEKLFF
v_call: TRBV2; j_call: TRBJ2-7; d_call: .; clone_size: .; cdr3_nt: TGTGCCAGCAGTCCTCCGGACAGCGTGCCCTACGAGCAGTACTTC; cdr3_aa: CASSPPDSVPYEQYF
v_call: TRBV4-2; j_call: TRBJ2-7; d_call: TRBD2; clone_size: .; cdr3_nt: TGTGCCAGCAGCCAAGAAGCGGGAACAACCTACGAGCAGTACTTC; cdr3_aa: CASSQEAGTTYEQYF
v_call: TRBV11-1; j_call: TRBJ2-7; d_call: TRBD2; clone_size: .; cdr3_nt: TGTGCCAGCAGCCGTGGGCTAGCGGGAGGGTACGAGCAGTACTTC; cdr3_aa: CASSRGLAGGYEQYF
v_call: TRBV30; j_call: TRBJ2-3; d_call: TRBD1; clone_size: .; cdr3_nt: TGTGCCTGGGGGTTCCACAGGGGAGGCACAGATACGCAGTATTTT; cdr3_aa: CAWGFHRGGTDTQYF
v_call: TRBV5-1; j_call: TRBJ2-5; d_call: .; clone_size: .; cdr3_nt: TGCGCCAGCAGCTTCACTCCGGGGACGAAAGAGACCCAGTACTTC; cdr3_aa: CASSFTPGTKETQYF
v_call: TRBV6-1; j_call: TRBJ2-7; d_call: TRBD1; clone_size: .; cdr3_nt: TGTGCCAGCAACCCAGGACAGGGGTCTTCCTACGAGCAGTACTTC; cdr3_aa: CASNPGQGSSYEQYF
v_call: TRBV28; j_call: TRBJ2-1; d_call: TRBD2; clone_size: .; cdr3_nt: TGTGCCAGCAGTTTTAGGGAGGGGCGGGTCCGTTACAATGAGCAGTTCTTC; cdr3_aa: CASSFREGRVRYNEQFF
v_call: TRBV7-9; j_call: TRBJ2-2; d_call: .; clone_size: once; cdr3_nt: TGTGCCAGCAGTCTACTCTCGACAGGCACCGGGGAGCTGTTTTTT; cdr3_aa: CASSLLSTGTGELFF
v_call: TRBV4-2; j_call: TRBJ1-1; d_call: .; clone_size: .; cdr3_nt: TGTGCCAGCAGCGAGAGGGAGGGCACTGAAGCTTTCTTT; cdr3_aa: CASSEREGTEAFF
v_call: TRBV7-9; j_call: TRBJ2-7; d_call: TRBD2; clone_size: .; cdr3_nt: TGTGCCAGCAGCCCACGGACTAGCGGTCCCTACGAGCAGTACTTC; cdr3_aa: CASSPRTSGPYEQYF
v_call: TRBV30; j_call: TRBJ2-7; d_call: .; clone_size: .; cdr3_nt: TGTGCCTGGAACGGGAGAGGGGCCCTCGAGCAGTACTTC; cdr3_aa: CAWNGRGALEQYF
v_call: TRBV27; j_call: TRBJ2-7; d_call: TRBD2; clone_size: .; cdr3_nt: TGTGCCAGCAGTTTTGGCGGGGGTTTTTCCTACGAGCAGTACTTC; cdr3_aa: CASSFGGGFSYEQYF
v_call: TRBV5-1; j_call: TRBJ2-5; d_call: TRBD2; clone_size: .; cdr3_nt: TGCGCCAGCAGCCGAGGACTAGCGGGATCTGAAGAGACCCAGTACTTC; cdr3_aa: CASSRGLAGSEETQYF
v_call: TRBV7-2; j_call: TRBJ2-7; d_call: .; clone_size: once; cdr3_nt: TGTGCCAGCAGCTTAGCGTGGGCCTCCTACGAGCAGTACTTC; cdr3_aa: CASSLAWASYEQYF
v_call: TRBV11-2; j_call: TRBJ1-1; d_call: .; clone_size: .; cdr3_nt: TGTGCCAGCAGCTTAGTAACTGAAGCTTTCTTT; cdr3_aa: CASSLVTEAFF
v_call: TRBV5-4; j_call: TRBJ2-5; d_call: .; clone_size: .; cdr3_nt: TGTGCCAGCAGCTTGCCCGGAGGGGAGACCCAGTACTTC; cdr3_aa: CASSLPGGETQYF
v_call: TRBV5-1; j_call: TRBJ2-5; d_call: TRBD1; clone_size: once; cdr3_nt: TGCGCCAGCAGCTTGGCAGGGGGAGAGACCCAGTACTTC; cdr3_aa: CASSLAGGETQYF
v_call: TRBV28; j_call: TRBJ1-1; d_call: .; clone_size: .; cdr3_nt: TGTGCCAGCAGTTACGCGGGTAACACTGAAGCTTTCTTT; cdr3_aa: CASSYAGNTEAFF